The clone carrying this T cell receptor beta chain came up many times. Antigen specificity is unknown. This record comes from a study of neurological immune-mediated disorders. Germline CDR1 and CDR2: SGHRS and YFSETQ. This CDR3 is built from 16 residues. Trimming removed 4 bases at V and 3 bases at J, with 17 bases between. Study-wide findings and caveats: None of the CDR3 amino acid sequences found in expanded clones was shared across subjects. This suggests that the TCR-beta repertoires were private in all groups.

TCRdb reprocessed the 5' RACE reads with MiXCR, giving one entry per CDR3 protein. Of some 47,000 distinct CDR3 sequences listed, around a fifth are singletons. Time point here: technical triplicate 3. The V and J genes are TRBV5-1 and TRBJ1-3; perhaps TRBD1 as D (6 bases). The sequenced sample consisted of PBMCs. This receptor was obtained from a man in his sixties with HTLV-1-associated myelopathy (HAM/TSP). The CDR3 bases are TGCGCCAGCAGCCTAACCCTAACAGGGTATGGAAACACCATATATTTT. Translating gives CASSLTLTGYGNTIYF.